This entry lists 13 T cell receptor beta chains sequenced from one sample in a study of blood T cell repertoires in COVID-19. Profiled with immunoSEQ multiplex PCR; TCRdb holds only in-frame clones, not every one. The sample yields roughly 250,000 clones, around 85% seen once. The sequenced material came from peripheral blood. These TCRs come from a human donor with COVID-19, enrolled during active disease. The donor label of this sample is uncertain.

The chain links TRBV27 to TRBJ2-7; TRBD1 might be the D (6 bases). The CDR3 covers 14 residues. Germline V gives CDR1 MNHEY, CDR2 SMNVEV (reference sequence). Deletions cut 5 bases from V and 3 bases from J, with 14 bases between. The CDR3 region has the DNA TGTGCCAGCAGTGGCTACAGGGCTAACTACGAGCAGTACTTC. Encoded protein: CASSGYRANYEQYF.

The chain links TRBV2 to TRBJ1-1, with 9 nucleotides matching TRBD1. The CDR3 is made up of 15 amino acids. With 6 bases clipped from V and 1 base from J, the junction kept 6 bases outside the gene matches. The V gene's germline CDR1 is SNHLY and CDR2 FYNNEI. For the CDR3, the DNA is TGTGCCAGCAGAAAGACAGGGGGGGCGAACACTGAAGCTTTCTTT. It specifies CASRKTGGANTEAFF.

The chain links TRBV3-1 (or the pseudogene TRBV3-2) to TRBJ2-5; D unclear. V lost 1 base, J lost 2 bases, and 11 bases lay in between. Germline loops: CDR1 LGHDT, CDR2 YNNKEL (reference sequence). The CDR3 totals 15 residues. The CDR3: CASSQAYQEQETQYF. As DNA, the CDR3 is TGTGCCAGCAGCCAAGCCTATCAGGAACAAGAGACCCAGTACTTC.

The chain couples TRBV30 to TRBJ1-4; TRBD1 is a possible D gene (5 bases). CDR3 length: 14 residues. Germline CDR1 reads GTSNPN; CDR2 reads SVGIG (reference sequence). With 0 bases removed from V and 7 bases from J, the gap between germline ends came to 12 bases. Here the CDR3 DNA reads TGTGCCTGGAGTGTCGGGCAGGGCGGTGAAAAACTGTTTTTT. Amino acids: CAWSVGQGGEKLFF. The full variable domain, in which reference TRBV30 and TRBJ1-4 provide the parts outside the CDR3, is SQTIHQWPATLVQPVGSPLSLECTVEGTSNPNLYWYRQAAGRGLQLLFYSVGIGQISSEVPQNLSASRPQDRQFILSSKKLLLSDSGFYLCAWSVGQGGEKLFFGSGTQLSVL.

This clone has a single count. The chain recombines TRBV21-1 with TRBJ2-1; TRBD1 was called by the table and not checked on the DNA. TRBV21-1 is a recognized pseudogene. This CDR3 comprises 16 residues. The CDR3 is CASSKYRRQISSEQFF. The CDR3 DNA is TGTGCCAGCAGCAAATACAGGCGACAGATCTCCTCTGAGCAGTTCTTC.

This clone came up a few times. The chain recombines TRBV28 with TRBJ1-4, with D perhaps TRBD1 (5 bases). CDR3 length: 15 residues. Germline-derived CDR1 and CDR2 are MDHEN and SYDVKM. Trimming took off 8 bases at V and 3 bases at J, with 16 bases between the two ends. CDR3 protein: CASRDRRIANEKLFF. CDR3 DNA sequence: TGTGCCAGCCGCGACAGACGAATCGCTAATGAAAAACTGTTTTTT.

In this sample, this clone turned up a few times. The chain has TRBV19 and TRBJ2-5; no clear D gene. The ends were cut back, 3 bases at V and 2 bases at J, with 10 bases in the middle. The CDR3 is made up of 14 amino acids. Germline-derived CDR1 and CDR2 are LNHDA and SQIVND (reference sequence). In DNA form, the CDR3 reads TGTGCCAGTAGTATCATAGCTTTTCAAGAGACCCAGTACTTC. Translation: CASSIIAFQETQYF.

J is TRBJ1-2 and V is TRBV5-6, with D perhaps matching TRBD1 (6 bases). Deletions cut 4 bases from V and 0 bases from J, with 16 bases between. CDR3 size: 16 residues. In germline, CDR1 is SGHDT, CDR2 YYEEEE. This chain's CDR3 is CASSGQGLPTNYGYTF. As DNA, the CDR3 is TGTGCCAGCAGCGGGCAGGGGCTACCGACTAACTATGGCTACACCTTC.

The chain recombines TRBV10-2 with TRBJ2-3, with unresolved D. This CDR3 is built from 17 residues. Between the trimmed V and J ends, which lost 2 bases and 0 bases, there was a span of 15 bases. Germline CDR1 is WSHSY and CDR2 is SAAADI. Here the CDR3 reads CASSETTSGSSTDTQYF. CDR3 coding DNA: TGCGCCAGCAGTGAGACCACTTCAGGTTCCAGCACAGATACGCAGTATTTT.

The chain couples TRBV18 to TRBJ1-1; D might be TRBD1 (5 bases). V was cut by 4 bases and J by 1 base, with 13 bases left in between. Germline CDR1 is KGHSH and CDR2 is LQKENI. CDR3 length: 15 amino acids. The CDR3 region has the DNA TGTGCCAGCTCACTCCGCAGGGCAAGGAACACTGAAGCTTTCTTT. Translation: CASSLRRARNTEAFF.

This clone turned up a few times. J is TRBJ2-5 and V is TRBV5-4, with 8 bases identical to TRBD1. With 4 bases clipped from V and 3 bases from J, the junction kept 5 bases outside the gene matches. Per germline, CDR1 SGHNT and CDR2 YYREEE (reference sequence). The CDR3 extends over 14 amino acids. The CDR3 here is CASSPGGAEETQYF. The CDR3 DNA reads TGTGCCAGCAGCCCAGGGGGCGCGGAAGAGACCCAGTACTTC.

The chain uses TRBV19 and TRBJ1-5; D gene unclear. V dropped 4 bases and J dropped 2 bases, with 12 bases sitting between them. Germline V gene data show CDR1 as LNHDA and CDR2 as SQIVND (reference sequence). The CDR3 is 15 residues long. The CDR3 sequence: CASSTERRGNQPQHF. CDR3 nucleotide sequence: TGTGCCAGTAGTACAGAGAGGCGAGGCAATCAGCCCCAGCATTTT.

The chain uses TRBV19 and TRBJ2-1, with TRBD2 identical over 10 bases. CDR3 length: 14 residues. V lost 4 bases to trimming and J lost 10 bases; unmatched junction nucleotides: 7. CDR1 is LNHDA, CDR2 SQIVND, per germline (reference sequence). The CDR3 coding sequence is TGTGCCAGTAGTACGGCTAGCGGGAGTTTGGAGCAGTTCTTC. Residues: CASSTASGSLEQFF.